The 2 T cell receptor beta chains given below trace back to one sample, sequenced in a study of blood T cell repertoires in COVID-19. Only in-frame clones appear in the TCRdb table, and some are missing; sequencing was by immunoSEQ multiplex PCR. This sample has under 20,000 clones, with about 88% found just once. Sequencing was performed on peripheral blood. Source of these receptors: a man in his sixties with active COVID-19.

V gene TRBV7-3 combines with J gene TRBJ1-1; TRBD1 might be the D (5 bases). The V gene lost 8 bases and the J gene lost 4 bases, with 14 bases spanning the gap. Per the germline V gene, CDR1 is SGHTA and CDR2 is FQGTGA. The CDR3 has 13 residues. CDR3 bases: TGTGCCAGCTCATCCTCCGGGGGCACTGAAGCTTTCTTT. Its protein product is CASSSSGGTEAFF.

The chain joins TRBV28 to TRBJ1-4; no firm D call. Trimming removed 8 bases from V and 2 bases from J, with 9 bases in between. The CDR3 is made up of 13 amino acids. The V gene's germline CDR1 is MDHEN and CDR2 SYDVKM. CDR3 in DNA: TGTGCCAGCGAGGGTATTACTAATGAAAAACTGTTTTTT. It is translated as CASEGITNEKLFF. Full variable domain (remainder filled in from reference TRBV28 and TRBJ1-4): DVKVTQSSRYLVKRTGEKVFLECVQDMDHENMFWYRQDPGLGLRLIYFSYDVKMKEKGDIPEGYSVSREKKERFSLILESASTNQTSMYLCASEGITNEKLFFGSGTQLSVL.